A single sample is the source of the 28 T cell receptor beta chains below, sequenced in a study of OX40 agonist ivuxolimab in advanced cancers. Sequencing used immunoSEQ multiplex PCR; TCRdb keeps in-frame clones, though not all of them. The repertoire has 80,000 to 95,000 clones, about 91% of them found once; the top ten carry around 0.54%. Source: CD4+ or CD8+ T cells sorted from blood, taken in a trial of the OX40 agonist ivuxolimab. The receptors were sampled from an adult with an advanced solid tumor such as melanoma, head and neck, liver or kidney cancer.

In nucleotides, the CDR3 is TGCGCCAGCAGTGAGTCAAACCATGAGCAGTTCTTC. The encoded protein is CASSESNHEQFF. The genes are TRBV10-1 and TRBJ2-1; D call uncertain. V gave up 0 bases and J gave up 8 bases, with 5 bases separating them. This CDR3 contains 12 residues. The germline V gene has CDR1 WNHNN and CDR2 SYGVQD (reference sequence).

The chain has TRBV6-5 and TRBJ2-3, with 13 bases identical to TRBD2. Losses at the gene ends were 4 bases for V and 4 bases for J; bases not matched to a gene: 5. The CDR3 consists of 16 residues. Germline V lookup: CDR1 MNHEY, CDR2 SVGAGI. The CDR3 DNA follows: TGTGCCAGCAGTTCCCTGACTAGCGGGGGGCCAGATACGCAGTATTTT. Protein product: CASSSLTSGGPDTQYF.

The rearrangement joins TRBV4-2 to TRBJ2-1; 9 bases map to TRBD1. In germline, CDR1 is LGHNA, CDR2 YNFKEQ. This CDR3 is 16 amino acids long. The trim removed 2 bases at V and 5 bases at J, leaving 7 bases unmatched. CDR3 sequence: CASSQQRGQGDNEQFF. Here the CDR3 DNA reads TGTGCCAGCAGCCAACAGCGGGGACAGGGCGACAATGAGCAGTTCTTC.

J is TRBJ2-4 and V is TRBV4-1, with no clear D. Germline V gives CDR1 MGHRA, CDR2 YSYEKL. The CDR3 spans 14 residues. Trimming removed 4 bases at V and 3 bases at J, with 10 bases between. The CDR3 loop is CASSPPDVKNIQYF. CDR3 coding DNA: TGCGCCAGCAGCCCTCCGGATGTCAAAAACATTCAGTACTTC.

The V gene is TRBV6-5, the J gene TRBJ1-2; the D gene is possibly TRBD1 (5 bases). The V and J ends lost 7 bases and 1 base respectively, with 10 bases between them. Germline loops: CDR1 MNHEY, CDR2 SVGAGI. The CDR3 loop spans 13 amino acids. The CDR3 is CASIQGFNYGYTF. CDR3 bases: TGTGCCAGCATTCAGGGTTTTAACTATGGCTACACCTTC.

The J gene is TRBJ1-1, the V gene TRBV9; D is unclear. This CDR3 spans 13 amino acids. Germline CDR1 SGDLS, CDR2 YYNGEE. With 3 bases removed from V and 1 base from J, the gap between germline ends came to 7 bases. The CDR3 spells CASSGHSNTEAFF. CDR3 in DNA: TGTGCCAGCAGCGGACACTCGAACACTGAAGCTTTCTTT.

J is TRBJ2-5 and V is TRBV2; 9 bases line up with TRBD2. Germline loops: CDR1 SNHLY, CDR2 FYNNEI. The CDR3 covers 16 residues. V lost 5 bases, J lost 1 base, and 8 bases stayed unmatched. CDR3 nucleotides: TGTGCCAGCAGTAGGGCGCGGGGGGGGAGCCAAGAGACCCAGTACTTC. It translates to CASSRARGGSQETQYF.

The CDR3 sequence: CASRGAGHAYNEQFF. The CDR3 coding sequence is TGTGCCAGCAGGGGAGCGGGACACGCCTACAATGAGCAGTTCTTC. The chain couples TRBV6-5 to TRBJ2-1; a weak D match, TRBD2 (7 bases). The CDR3 spans 15 residues. Germline CDR1 MNHEY, CDR2 SVGAGI. Trimming removed 6 bases from V and 2 bases from J, with 14 bases in between.

This clone was recorded once. J is TRBJ1-1 and V is TRBV14; 9 bases align to TRBD1. This CDR3 region has 13 residues. V lost 6 bases to trimming and J lost 4 bases; unmatched junction nucleotides: 3. CDR1 and CDR2 (germline): SGHDN, FVKESK. Here the CDR3 reads CASSHRGPTEAFF. CDR3 nucleotide sequence: TGTGCCAGCAGTCACAGGGGGCCCACTGAAGCTTTCTTT.

This clone was picked up one time. The rearrangement links TRBV6-1 to TRBJ2-7, with 8 bases aligning to TRBD2. The CDR3 has 13 residues. Per germline, CDR1 MNHNS and CDR2 SASEGT. V lost 6 bases to trimming and J lost 3 bases; unmatched junction nucleotides: 4. CDR3 in DNA: TGTGCCAGCAGAACCGGGACTAGCTACGAGCAGTACTTC. It is translated as CASRTGTSYEQYF.

J is TRBJ2-3 and V is TRBV5-8; 8 positions agree with TRBD2. In germline, CDR1 is SGHTS, CDR2 YDEGEE. The V segment lost 6 bases and the J segment 4 bases; nucleotides outside the gene matches: 4. CDR3 size: 13 residues. CDR3 residues: CASNQRESDTQYF. The CDR3 DNA follows: TGTGCCAGCAACCAGCGGGAGTCAGATACGCAGTATTTT.

The V call is TRBV19, the J call TRBJ2-5; D ambiguous. This CDR3 region has 13 residues. The V end was cut by 4 bases, the J end by 5 bases, with 11 bases between. Germline V gives CDR1 LNHDA, CDR2 SQIVND (reference sequence). DNA for the CDR3: TGTGCCAGTAGTAGTTTAATCTTGGAGACCCAGTACTTC. It codes for CASSSLILETQYF.

V and J are TRBV11-3 and TRBJ2-5; possible D gene TRBD1, 5 bases. The CDR3 has 16 amino acids. Germline V gives CDR1 SGHNT, CDR2 YENEEA. Trimming took 3 bases from V and 4 from J, leaving 18 bases between them. CDR3 sequence: CASSFRKGKFGETQYF. CDR3 bases: TGTGCCAGCAGCTTCCGCAAGGGGAAGTTTGGAGAGACCCAGTACTTC.

The gene calls are TRBV30 and TRBJ2-7, with TRBD1 matching over 8 bases. The CDR3 runs 12 residues. Germline V gene data show CDR1 as GTSNPN and CDR2 as SVGIG (reference sequence). V lost 4 bases, J lost 5 bases, and 4 bases stayed unmatched. The CDR3 is CAWTPGGNEQYF. As DNA, the CDR3 is TGTGCCTGGACCCCAGGGGGCAACGAGCAGTACTTC.

V is TRBV6-5 and J is TRBJ2-5, with TRBD1 matching over 8 bases. CDR1 is MNHEY and CDR2 is SVGAGI in the germline V gene. The CDR3 runs 16 residues. Trimming removed 2 bases from V and 0 bases from J; junction bases left unmatched: 5. The CDR3 nucleotides read TGTGCCAGCAGTTACCTGGGACAGGTGAACCAAGAGACCCAGTACTTC. It specifies CASSYLGQVNQETQYF.

The chain couples TRBV12-5 to TRBJ1-2, with TRBD1 identical over 8 bases. Germline CDR1 is LGHNT and CDR2 is FRNRAP. The CDR3 contains 13 residues. V was clipped by 6 bases and J by 6 bases; unmatched bases: 6. CDR3 loop: CASGQDRGNGYTF. CDR3 sequence (DNA): TGTGCTAGTGGCCAAGACAGGGGTAATGGCTACACCTTC.

The chain uses TRBV6-5 and TRBJ1-6, with D maybe TRBD1 (6 bases). Germline values: CDR1 MNHEY, CDR2 SVGAGI. The CDR3 has 14 residues. V lost 8 bases and J 2 bases, leaving 10 bases between the germline ends. DNA for the CDR3: TGTGCCAGCGCGAGGACAGCCTATAATTCACCCCTCCACTTT. Its protein product is CASARTAYNSPLHF.

V usage is TRBV6-1 and J usage is TRBJ2-3; the match to TRBD2 covers 7 bases. This CDR3 is 14 amino acids long. Trimming at V came to 5 bases and at J to 5 bases, leaving 7 bases not matched to a gene. Germline V gene data show CDR1 as MNHNS and CDR2 as SASEGT. CDR3 bases: TGTGCCAGCAGTTTCGACAGCGGGAAAGATACGCAGTATTTT. Its protein is CASSFDSGKDTQYF.

This chain connects TRBV19 to TRBJ1-3; 9 bases match TRBD1. CDR3 size: 15 residues. V was pared by 5 bases and J by 9 bases, with 11 bases of the junction left unmatched. The germline V gene has CDR1 LNHDA and CDR2 SQIVND (reference sequence). CDR3 amino acids: CASSAPGQGVRTIYF. The CDR3 region has the DNA TGTGCCAGTAGTGCACCGGGACAGGGAGTACGCACCATATATTTT. Full variable domain (missing parts from reference TRBV19 and TRBJ1-3): DGGITQSPKYLFRKEGQNVTLSCEQNLNHDAMYWYRQDPGQGLRLIYYSQIVNDFQKGDIAEGYSVSREKKESFPLTVTSAQKNPTAFYLCASSAPGQGVRTIYFGEGSWLTVV.

The V and J genes are TRBV11-3 and TRBJ2-7, with 9 nucleotides matching TRBD1. Germline V gene lookup returns CDR1 SGHNT and CDR2 YENEEA. There are 16 residues in the CDR3. Trimming cost V 3 bases and J 1 base; bases outside gene matches: 7. This chain's CDR3 is CASSFTTGGASYEQYF. In nucleotides, the CDR3 is TGTGCCAGCAGCTTTACCACAGGGGGCGCGTCCTACGAGCAGTACTTC.

The chain recombines TRBV6-1 with TRBJ2-1, with 9 bases lining up with TRBD1. The CDR3 is 16 residues long. CDR1 and CDR2 from the germline V gene are MNHNS and SASEGT. The V segment lost 3 bases and the J segment 5 bases; nucleotides outside the gene matches: 8. CDR3 amino acids: CASSDSRQGVDNEQFF. The CDR3, as DNA: TGTGCCAGCAGTGATTCTCGACAGGGGGTTGACAATGAGCAGTTCTTC.

The rearrangement joins TRBV6-4 to TRBJ2-7, with D hard to call. V lost 4 bases, J lost 4 bases, and 8 bases lay in between. The CDR3 runs to 12 residues. Germline CDR1 MRHNA, CDR2 SNTAGT. DNA of the CDR3: TGTGCCAGCAGTGGAGACCTTTACGAGCAGTACTTC. It encodes CASSGDLYEQYF.

This clone appeared many times. The J gene is TRBJ2-2, the V gene TRBV5-1, with D hard to call. The V and J ends lost 0 bases and 0 bases respectively, with 6 bases between them. Germline V gene lookup returns CDR1 SGHRS and CDR2 YFSETQ. This CDR3 spans 15 amino acids. CDR3 DNA: TGCGCCAGCAGCTTGGCAGTCGCGAACACCGGGGAGCTGTTTTTT. It codes for CASSLAVANTGELFF.

This chain uses TRBV15 with TRBJ2-5; D may correspond to TRBD1 or TRBD2 (5 bases each). The end of the DNA is better explained by TRBJ2-7, so the J call may be wrong. Germline V lookup: CDR1 LNHNV, CDR2 YYDKDF (reference sequence). The CDR3 spans 13 residues. CDR3 nucleotide sequence: TGTGCCACCAGCAGACCGGGGCCCTACGAGCAGTACTTC. Its protein product is CATSRPGPYEQYF.

The sample holds one count of this clone. The chain carries TRBV7-3 and TRBJ2-5, with 8 bases identical to TRBD2. The V segment lost 4 bases and the J segment 1 base; nucleotides outside the gene matches: 8. This CDR3 comprises 16 residues. Germline V gene data show CDR1 as SGHTA and CDR2 as FQGTGA. The CDR3 sequence: CASSSSGLAGQETQYF. The CDR3, as DNA: TGTGCCAGCAGCTCTTCGGGGCTAGCGGGCCAAGAGACCCAGTACTTC.

The rearrangement uses TRBV2 and TRBJ2-7; 13 bases line up with TRBD2. Trimming removed 3 bases from V and 5 bases from J; junction bases left unmatched: 7. This CDR3 region has 16 residues. Per germline, CDR1 SNHLY and CDR2 FYNNEI. CDR3 loop: CASSDLLAGGSHEQYF. CDR3 bases: TGTGCCAGCAGTGACTTACTAGCGGGAGGGTCCCACGAGCAGTACTTC.

The chain combines TRBV6-5 with TRBJ1-4; 9 nucleotides agree with TRBD1. The germline V gene encodes CDR1 MNHEY and CDR2 SVGAGI. V lost 4 bases to trimming and J lost 5 bases; unmatched junction nucleotides: 2. There are 14 residues in the CDR3. For the CDR3, the DNA is TGTGCCAGCAGTTTACAGGGGGCGAATGAAAAACTGTTTTTT. This encodes CASSLQGANEKLFF.

V usage is TRBV6-5 and J usage is TRBJ2-3; the match to TRBD1 covers 8 bases. V shed 5 bases, J shed 5 bases, and the junction held 6 bases outside the gene matches. The CDR3 is 14 residues long. Germline V lookup: CDR1 MNHEY, CDR2 SVGAGI. This CDR3 reads CASSKRTGKDTQYF. The CDR3 DNA reads as TGTGCCAGCAGTAAAAGGACAGGGAAAGATACGCAGTATTTT.